Listed below are T cell receptor beta chains from one sample, sequenced in a study of Graves' ophthalmopathy and Graves' hyperthyroidism. MiXCR was run by TCRdb on the multiplex PCR reads, yielding one entry per CDR3 protein. The top ten clones hold over 8% of a sample with about 500,000 distinct CDR3 sequences, around 15% of them seen once. Sequencing was performed on blood. These receptors were taken from a woman between 25 and 40 years old with Graves' ophthalmopathy. The CDR3 runs from the conserved cysteine through the conserved F or W. The D gene is left open where the match is weak. Only some rows state a clone size, as once, few, many or a class for expanded clones.

many	TRBJ2-5	TRBV20-1	NA	CSARQVGQETQYF	TGCAGTGCGAGACAGGTGGGGCAAGAGACCCAGTACTTC
many	TRBJ1-1	TRBV5-1	NA	CASSLDSPQTEAFF	TGCGCCAGCAGCTTGGACAGTCCGCAGACTGAAGCTTTCTTT
many	TRBJ2-7	TRBV6-1	TRBD2	CASSGLAGHTYEQYF	TGTGCCAGCAGTGGACTAGCGGGACACACCTACGAGCAGTACTTC
many	TRBJ1-2	TRBV19	NA	CASSIQGHWGYTF	TGTGCCAGTAGTATTCAGGGACATTGGGGCTACACCTTC
many	TRBJ1-1	TRBV10-3	NA	CATLGGYEAFF	TGTGCCACCTTAGGGGGGTATGAAGCTTTCTTT
many	TRBJ1-2	TRBV5-1	NA	CASSHAPGQNYGYTF	TGCGCCAGCAGCCACGCACCCGGACAGAACTATGGCTACACCTTC
many	TRBJ2-7	TRBV7-2	NA	CASGVGGAYEQYF	TGTGCCAGCGGCGTGGGCGGGGCCTACGAGCAGTACTTC
many	TRBJ1-2	TRBV30	TRBD1	CAWSDGTGVGYTF	TGTGCCTGGAGCGACGGGACAGGGGTAGGCTACACCTTC
few	TRBJ1-6	TRBV28	NA	CASRETMDSPLHF	TGTGCCAGCAGGGAAACAATGGACTCACCCCTCCACTTT
NA	TRBJ1-5	TRBV6-1	NA	CASSDWELTVTQHF	TGTGCCAGCAGTGACTGGGAATTAACGGTTACCCAGCATTTT
few	TRBJ2-7	TRBV6-1	NA	CASTPGPHEQYF	TGTGCCAGCACACCCGGGCCCCACGAGCAGTACTTC
many	TRBJ2-2	TRBV7-2	TRBD2	CASSLTSAPGELFF	TGTGCCAGCAGCTTGACTAGCGCCCCCGGGGAGCTGTTTTTT
NA	TRBJ1-2	TRBV5-1	NA	CASSYDRGRSYGYTF	TGCGCCAGCAGTTATGACAGAGGACGAAGCTATGGCTACACCTTC
many	TRBJ2-2	TRBV6-2/TRBV6-3	TRBD2	CASSYPRLAGGTGELFF	TGTGCCAGCAGTTACCCTCGACTAGCGGGAGGTACCGGGGAGCTGTTTTTT
many	TRBJ1-2	TRBV6-5	NA	CASSYSTPPTNYGYTF	TGTGCCAGCAGTTACTCAACCCCCCCCACCAACTATGGCTACACCTTC
many	TRBJ2-5	TRBV12-3/TRBV12-4	TRBD1	CASSPDRGSHQETQYF	TGTGCCAGCAGTCCCGACAGGGGAAGCCATCAAGAGACCCAGTACTTC
many	TRBJ1-1	TRBV6-5	NA	CASTLGQGVKNTEAFF	TGTGCCAGCACCTTAGGTCAAGGCGTCAAGAACACTGAAGCTTTCTTT
many	TRBJ1-2	TRBV10-3	TRBD1	CAISRGQDNYGYTF	TGTGCCATCAGCCGGGGACAGGATAACTATGGCTACACCTTC
many	TRBJ2-5	TRBV6-2/TRBV6-3	NA	CASSYTGRETQYF	TGTGCCAGCAGTTACACGGGGAGAGAGACCCAGTACTTC
many	TRBJ1-3	TRBV6-2/TRBV6-3	NA	CASSYREGIRQHGNTIYF	TGTGCCAGCAGTTACCGGGAAGGGATTCGGCAGCACGGAAACACCATATATTTT
many	TRBJ2-5	TRBV20-1	TRBD1	CSAGQPGRETQYF	TGCAGTGCGGGACAGCCAGGCCGGGAGACCCAGTACTTC
many	TRBJ1-2	TRBV20-1	TRBD1	CSAMGQGLGYGYTF	TGCAGTGCTATGGGACAGGGGCTTGGCTATGGCTACACCTTC
NA	TRBJ2-7	TRBV3-1	TRBD2	CASSQDGLEAYEQYF	TGTGCCAGCAGCCAAGATGGACTAGAAGCCTACGAGCAGTACTTC
many	TRBJ2-7	TRBV15	NA	CATSRGGFYEQYF	TGTGCCACCAGCAGAGGCGGTTTCTACGAGCAGTACTTC
many	TRBJ1-5	TRBV12-3/TRBV12-4	NA	CASSLAGFRQFSNQPQHF	TGTGCCAGCAGTTTAGCCGGATTCCGACAGTTTAGCAATCAGCCCCAGCATTTT
many	TRBJ1-1	TRBV20-1	TRBD1	CSARVGGGIDTEAFF	TGCAGTGCTAGAGTAGGGGGCGGGATAGACACTGAAGCTTTCTTT
many	TRBJ2-5	TRBV6-2/TRBV6-3	TRBD2	CASSRPSGNKETQYF	TGTGCCAGCAGCCGCCCTAGCGGAAATAAAGAGACCCAGTACTTC
many	TRBJ2-2	TRBV6-1	TRBD2	CATYRQRGSGELFF	TGTGCCACCTACCGCCAGCGGGGTTCCGGGGAGCTGTTTTTT
few	TRBJ2-2	TRBV24-1	TRBD1	CATPERGLNTGELFF	TGTGCCACCCCTGAGAGGGGGCTTAACACCGGGGAGCTGTTTTTT
many	TRBJ1-5	TRBV7-6	NA	CASSLGGGASNQPQHF	TGTGCCAGCAGCTTAGGGGGGGGGGCGAGCAATCAGCCCCAGCATTTT
few	TRBJ1-6	TRBV27	NA	CASSLTASPLHF	TGTGCCAGCAGTTTGACCGCCAGTCCCCTCCACTTT
many	TRBJ2-6	TRBV25-1	NA	CASSEFRSGANVLTF	TGTGCCAGCAGTGAATTTAGGTCTGGGGCCAACGTCCTGACTTTC
NA	TRBJ1-5	TRBV30	NA	CAWSYRVNQPQHF	TGTGCCTGGTCGTACAGGGTTAATCAGCCCCAGCATTTT
many	TRBJ2-2	TRBV6-5	NA	CASSFGYNTGELFF	TGTGCCAGCAGTTTTGGCTACAACACCGGGGAGCTGTTTTTT
many	TRBJ1-2	TRBV10-3	NA	CATGGRSGYTF	TGTGCCACCGGCGGTCGATCGGGCTACACCTTC
many	TRBJ2-7	TRBV12-3/TRBV12-4	NA	CASSGGGYEQYF	TGTGCCAGCAGCGGAGGGGGTTACGAGCAGTACTTC
few	TRBJ2-4	TRBV20-1	NA	CSASDGSIAKNIKYF	TGCAGTGCTTCGGACGGGTCAATAGCCAAAAACATTAAGTACTTC
many	TRBJ2-7	TRBV20-1	TRBD1	CSARTGGSYEQYF	TGCAGTGCGAGGACAGGGGGCTCCTACGAGCAGTACTTC
once	TRBJ2-7	TRBV2	TRBD1	CASSRDRTNEQYF	TGTGCCAGCAGCCGGGACAGGACTAACGAGCAGTACTTC
NA	TRBJ1-5	TRBV5-5	NA	CASRPQGAVHNQPQHF	TGTGCCAGCAGACCCCAAGGGGCAGTTCACAATCAGCCCCAGCATTTT
many	TRBJ1-3	TRBV5-1	NA	CASSSNPTGSGNTIYF	TGCGCCAGCAGCTCCAACCCGACAGGATCTGGAAACACCATATATTTT
NA	TRBJ1-1	TRBV12-3/TRBV12-4	TRBD1	CASTSGRTGRTEAFF	TGTGCCAGCACCTCAGGGAGGACAGGGCGCACTGAAGCTTTCTTT
many	TRBJ2-5	TRBV11-2	TRBD2	CASSPDSGSWETQYF	TGTGCCAGCAGCCCAGATAGCGGGAGTTGGGAGACCCAGTACTTC
many	TRBJ2-7	TRBV6-2/TRBV6-3	NA	CAILCGALTYEQYF	TGTGCCATCCTATGCGGGGCCCTAACCTACGAGCAGTACTTC
many	TRBJ1-2	TRBV6-5	NA	CASSRTSAYGYTF	TGTGCCAGCAGCCGTACGTCGGCCTATGGCTACACCTTC
many	TRBJ1-5	TRBV30	TRBD1	CAWKGASNQPQHF	TGTGCCTGGAAGGGGGCGAGCAATCAGCCCCAGCATTTT
many	TRBJ2-7	TRBV20-1	NA	CSAAPGVSSYEQYF	TGCAGTGCCGCGCCCGGGGTGAGCTCCTACGAGCAGTACTTC
NA	TRBJ1-5	TRBV9	NA	CASSVEDYTDQPQHF	TGTGCCAGCAGCGTAGAAGACTACACCGATCAGCCCCAGCATTTT
few	TRBJ2-5	TRBV30	TRBD1	CAWSVSATGDQETQYF	TGTGCCTGGAGTGTATCGGCGACAGGGGACCAAGAGACCCAGTACTTC
few	TRBJ1-1	TRBV6-1	NA	CASLRILDTEAFF	TGTGCCAGCTTGCGTATTTTAGACACTGAAGCTTTCTTT
many	TRBJ1-5	TRBV19	TRBD1	CASSSDREHQPQHF	TGTGCCAGTAGCTCGGACAGGGAACATCAGCCCCAGCATTTT
few	TRBJ2-7	TRBV5-1	NA	CASSFMEDYEQYF	TGCGCCAGCAGCTTCATGGAAGACTACGAGCAGTACTTC
many	TRBJ2-7	TRBV10-3	TRBD1	CAIKRTGGYEQYF	TGTGCCATCAAGAGGACAGGGGGCTACGAGCAGTACTTC
many	TRBJ1-1	TRBV7-8	NA	CASSLDRITEAFF	TGTGCCAGCAGCTTAGACAGGATTACTGAAGCTTTCTTT
many	TRBJ1-6	TRBV29-1	NA	CSVPSQERGSPLHF	TGCAGCGTGCCCTCCCAAGAGCGAGGTTCACCCCTCCACTTT
once	TRBJ1-6	TRBV6-1	NA	CASSEVRSPLHF	TGTGCCAGCAGTGAAGTTAGGTCACCCCTCCACTTT
many	TRBJ2-5	TRBV6-1	TRBD1	CASSLIPGQGGETQYF	TGTGCCAGCAGCCTGATCCCGGGACAGGGTGGGGAGACCCAGTACTTC
few	TRBJ2-5	TRBV30	NA	CAWSVRRARETQYF	TGTGCCTGGAGTGTAAGGAGGGCTCGAGAGACCCAGTACTTC
many	TRBJ2-7	TRBV7-9	TRBD1	CASSLRGTGVAYEQYF	TGTGCCAGCAGCCTCAGAGGGACAGGCGTCGCCTACGAGCAGTACTTC